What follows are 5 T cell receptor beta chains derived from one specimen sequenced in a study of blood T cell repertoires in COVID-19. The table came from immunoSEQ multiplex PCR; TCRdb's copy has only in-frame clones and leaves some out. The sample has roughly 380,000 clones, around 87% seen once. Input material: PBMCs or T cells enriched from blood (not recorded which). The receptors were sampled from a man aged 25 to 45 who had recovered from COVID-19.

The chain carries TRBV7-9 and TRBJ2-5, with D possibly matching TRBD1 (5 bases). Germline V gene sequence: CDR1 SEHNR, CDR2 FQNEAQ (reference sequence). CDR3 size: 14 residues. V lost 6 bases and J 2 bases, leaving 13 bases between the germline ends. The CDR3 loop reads CASSPTGFQETQYF. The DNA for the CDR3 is TGTGCCAGCAGTCCTACAGGTTTTCAAGAGACCCAGTACTTC.

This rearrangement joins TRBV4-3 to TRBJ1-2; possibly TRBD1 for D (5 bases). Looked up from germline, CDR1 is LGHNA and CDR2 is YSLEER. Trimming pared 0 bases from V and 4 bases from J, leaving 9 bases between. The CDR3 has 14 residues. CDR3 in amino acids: CASSQDPRGYGYTF. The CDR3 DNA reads TGCGCCAGCAGCCAAGATCCTAGGGGCTATGGCTACACCTTC.

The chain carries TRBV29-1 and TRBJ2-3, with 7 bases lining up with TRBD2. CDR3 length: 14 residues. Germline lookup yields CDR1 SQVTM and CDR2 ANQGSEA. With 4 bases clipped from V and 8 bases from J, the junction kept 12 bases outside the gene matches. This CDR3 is CSVGEGVVSGTQYF. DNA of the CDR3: TGCAGCGTTGGGGAGGGCGTGGTAAGCGGTACGCAGTATTTT.

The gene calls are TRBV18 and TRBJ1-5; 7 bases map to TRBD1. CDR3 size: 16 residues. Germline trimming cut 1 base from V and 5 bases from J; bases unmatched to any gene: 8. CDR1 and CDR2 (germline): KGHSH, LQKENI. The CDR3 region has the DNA TGTGCCAGCTCACCACGGGGGACAGCCGATTATCAGCCCCAGCATTTT. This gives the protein CASSPRGTADYQPQHF.

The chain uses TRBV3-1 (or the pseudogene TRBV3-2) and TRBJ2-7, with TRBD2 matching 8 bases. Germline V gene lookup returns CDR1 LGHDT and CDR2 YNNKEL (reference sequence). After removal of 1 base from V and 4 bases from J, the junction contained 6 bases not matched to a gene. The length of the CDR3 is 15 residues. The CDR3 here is CASSQGGGISYEQYF. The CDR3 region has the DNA TGTGCCAGCAGCCAAGGCGGGGGGATCAGTTACGAGCAGTACTTC.